The source of this TCR beta chain is a study of cytomegalovirus exposure and HLA in healthy donors. With 60 Vbeta and 13 Jbeta primers, the PCR was carried out. Assay: immunoSEQ multiplex PCR; the TCRdb copy retains only in-frame clones and omits some. The sample includes 150,000 to 200,000 clones, about 79% of them seen just once. The germline V gene has CDR1 SGHRS and CDR2 YFSETQ. The trim removed 2 bases at V and 0 bases at J, leaving 6 bases unmatched. The CDR3 consists of 16 residues. Study-wide results and caveats: The study listed approximately 170 cytomegalovirus-associated TCR beta chains.

Concerning this clone: Its antigen is as yet unknown. The sample has other DNA sequences that encode this CDR3 too.

Donors were nominally healthy when sampled, though unrecorded immune exposures were likely. This rearrangement joins TRBV5-1 to TRBJ1-1, with 8 bases identical to TRBD1. The origin of this receptor is a woman aged 45 to 65 in good health and CMV-seropositive. The sample consisted of PBMCs. CDR3 in amino acids: CASSFPGGLMNTEAFF. CDR3 DNA: TGCGCCAGCAGCTTCCCAGGGGGCCTTATGAACACTGAAGCTTTCTTT.